The clone carrying this TCR beta chain was observed many times. CDR1 is MGHRA and CDR2 is YSYEKL in the germline V gene. After removal of 2 bases from V and 8 bases from J, the junction contained 9 bases not matched to a gene. CDR3 length: 15 residues. The data are from a study of T-cell reconstitution after alpha-beta-depleted transplantation in children. As it was prepared, the TCRbeta library received unique molecular identifiers. TCRdb re-derived calls from the PCR reads in MiXCR, one entry per CDR3 protein. The sample has nearly 200,000 distinct CDR3 sequences, about 6% seen once. The TCR comes from a girl less than two years old with combined immunodeficiency, due to receive a stem cell transplant. The starting material was PBMCs, obtained before TCRalphabeta/CD19-depleted stem cell transplant. This rearrangement joins TRBV4-1 to TRBJ1-2, with TRBD1 matching over 9 bases. In DNA, the CDR3 is TGCGCCAGCAGCCAAACCGGGACAGGGCCGGGGGGCTACACCTTC. As protein: CASSQTGTGPGGYTF.